The clone carrying this T cell receptor (beta chain) was detected a few times. Its antigen is unidentified. Trimming left V 5 bases short and J 3 bases short, with 7 bases between. The CDR3 length is 11 residues. Germline V gene lookup returns CDR1 DFQATT and CDR2 SNEGSKA (reference sequence). This sample stems from a study of beta chain features in type 1 diabetes. Whole-study context: Cells sorted and examined across all samples totaled 107,917,701.

Points from the study as a whole: Cells expressing TCR highly could be over-represented by cDNA sequencing.

Investigators reverse transcribed all isolated RNA, so they sequenced expressed TCRB transcripts. Using immunoSEQ multiplex PCR, the repertoire was profiled, and TCRdb retains in-frame clones only, with some absent. This sample has under 400,000 clones, with roughly 21% found just once. Each population that was sorted was more than 98% pure. The sample was naive CD4+ T cells from blood. The source of this sequence is a woman younger than 35 in good health. The chain employs TRBV20-1 and TRBJ1-2; D might be TRBD1 (5 bases). CDR3 DNA: TGCAGTGCTCCGGGGGACTATGGCTACACCTTC. It codes for CSAPGDYGYTF.